This T cell receptor (beta chain) is from a study of cytomegalovirus exposure and HLA in healthy donors. As regards this clone: Its matching antigen is unknown.

Trimming at V came to 6 bases and at J to 6 bases, leaving 1 base not matched to a gene. The CDR3 runs 13 residues. The germline gives CDR1 WSHSY, CDR2 SAAADI. Method: immunoSEQ multiplex PCR; TCRdb's copy keeps in-frame clones and lacks some. The sample shows some 120,000 clones, around 90% of them seen only once. Study results and limitations: The listing of roughly 160 TCR beta chains classed them as cytomegalovirus-associated.

Sequencing was performed on PBMCs. The J gene is TRBJ1-6, the V gene TRBV10-2; TRBD1 matches 8 bases. The sequence came from a woman aged 18-29 years in good health and CMV-seronegative. The CDR3 spells CASRGQGNSPLHF. Here the CDR3 DNA reads TGCGCCAGCAGAGGACAGGGTAATTCACCCCTCCACTTT.